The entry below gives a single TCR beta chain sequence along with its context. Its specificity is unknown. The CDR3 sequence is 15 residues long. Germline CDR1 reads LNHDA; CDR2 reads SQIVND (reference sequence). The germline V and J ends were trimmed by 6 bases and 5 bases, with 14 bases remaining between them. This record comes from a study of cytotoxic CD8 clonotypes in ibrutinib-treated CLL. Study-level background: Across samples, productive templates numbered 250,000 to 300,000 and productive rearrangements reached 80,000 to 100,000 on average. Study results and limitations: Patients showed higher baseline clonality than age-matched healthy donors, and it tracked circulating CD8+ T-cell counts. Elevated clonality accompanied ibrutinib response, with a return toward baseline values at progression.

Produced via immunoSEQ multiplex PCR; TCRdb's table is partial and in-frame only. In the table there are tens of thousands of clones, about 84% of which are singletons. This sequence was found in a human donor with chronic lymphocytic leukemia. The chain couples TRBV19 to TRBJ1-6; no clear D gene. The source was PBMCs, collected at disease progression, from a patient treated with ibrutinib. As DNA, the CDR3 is TGTGCCAGTAGGTCGAGCTATCTAAATAATTCACCCCTCCACTTT. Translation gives CASRSSYLNNSPLHF.